These 15 T cell receptor beta chains were sequenced from one sample in a study of blood T cell repertoires in COVID-19. Sequencing used immunoSEQ multiplex PCR; TCRdb keeps in-frame clones, though not all of them. The table includes roughly 100,000 clones, 71% detected once. The sample taken for sequencing was peripheral blood. These receptors all come from a human donor with acute or convalescent COVID-19. The donor label of this sample is uncertain.

CDR3 amino acids: CATTLAGGPSTQYF. DNA for the CDR3: TGCGCCACTACACTAGCGGGGGGGCCGAGTACGCAGTATTTT. This chain connects TRBV5-1 to TRBJ2-3, with 13 positions matching TRBD2. This CDR3 contains 14 residues. Germline V gene lookup returns CDR1 SGHRS and CDR2 YFSETQ. With 9 bases clipped from V and 8 bases from J, the junction kept 9 bases outside the gene matches.

The chain links TRBV7-2 to TRBJ2-1, with 8 bases identical to TRBD1. Germline values: CDR1 SGHTA, CDR2 FQGNSA. J lost 4 bases, V lost 5 bases, and 7 bases had no gene match. The CDR3 covers 15 residues. CDR3 nucleotide sequence: TGTGCCAGCAGCCCCGGACAGGGACCATACAATGAGCAGTTCTTC. Its translation: CASSPGQGPYNEQFF.

The chain links TRBV27 to TRBJ2-5; possible D gene TRBD2, 6 bases. Germline CDR1 MNHEY, CDR2 SMNVEV (reference sequence). The V end lost 5 bases, the J end lost 4 bases, and 11 bases lay between the germline ends. This CDR3 spans 13 amino acids. The CDR3, as DNA: TGTGCCAGCAGTATAACCGGGGGAGAGACCCAGTACTTC. Translating it yields CASSITGGETQYF.

V gene TRBV10-3 combines with J gene TRBJ2-1; maybe TRBD1 (6 bases). CDR3 length: 14 residues. Trimming left V 8 bases short and J 2 bases short, with 13 bases between. Germline V gene data show CDR1 as ENHRY and CDR2 as SYGVKD. CDR3 in DNA: TGTGCCATCCGCGGACAGTCAGCCTACAATGAGCAGTTCTTC. This sequence encodes CAIRGQSAYNEQFF.

The chain couples TRBV30 to TRBJ1-3, with D uncertain. The germline V gene has CDR1 GTSNPN and CDR2 SVGIG (reference sequence). The CDR3 length is 17 residues. V lost 4 bases to trimming and J lost 0 bases, with 19 bases between them. The CDR3 region is CAWKPGGRQSSGNTIYF. Written as DNA, the CDR3 is TGTGCCTGGAAGCCGGGCGGGCGGCAGAGCTCTGGAAACACCATATATTTT.

The chain employs TRBV7-6 and TRBJ2-7; maybe TRBD1 (6 bases). From germline, CDR1 is SGHVS and CDR2 FNYEAQ. The CDR3 runs 14 residues. Trimming took 5 bases from V and 4 from J, leaving 15 bases between them. This CDR3 is CASSPGTNSYEQYF. The CDR3 DNA reads as TGTGCCAGCAGCCCCGGGACAAATTCATACGAGCAGTACTTC.

The rearrangement links TRBV2 to TRBJ1-1, with D perhaps matching TRBD1 (5 bases). The CDR3 extends over 14 amino acids. The germline V gene has CDR1 SNHLY and CDR2 FYNNEI. The V end lost 1 base, the J end lost 3 bases, and 9 bases lay between the germline ends. The CDR3 DNA is TGTGCCAGCAGTGAAGTTGACAGATACACTGAAGCTTTCTTT. This encodes CASSEVDRYTEAFF. The entire variable domain, with the rest obtained from reference TRBV2 and TRBJ1-1, is as follows: EPEVTQTPSHQVTQMGQEVILRCVPISNHLYFYWYRQILGQKVEFLVSFYNNEISEKSEIFDDQFSVERPDGSNFTLKIRSTKLEDSAMYFCASSEVDRYTEAFFGQGTRLTVV.

The chain is built from TRBV5-1 and TRBJ2-5, with 7 bases that match TRBD1. CDR3 length equals 14 residues. Looked up from germline, CDR1 is SGHRS and CDR2 is YFSETQ. With V trimmed by 2 bases and J by 4 bases, 5 bases remained unmatched. The CDR3 DNA is TGCGCCAGCAGCTTACAGGGGTCGCGAGAGACCCAGTACTTC. Its translation is CASSLQGSRETQYF.

This sequence joins TRBV5-1 and TRBJ1-1; 9 bases fit TRBD1. V lost 0 bases and J lost 4; bases outside the gene matches: 4. The CDR3 runs 15 residues. Germline CDR1 SGHRS, CDR2 YFSETQ. CDR3 coding DNA: TGCGCCAGCAGCTTGGGGGACAGGGTGAGCACTGAAGCTTTCTTT. Its protein product is CASSLGDRVSTEAFF.

This chain links TRBV27 with TRBJ2-3; 8 bases align to TRBD1. Germline V CDR1 and CDR2: MNHEY, SMNVEV (reference sequence). V gave up 4 bases and J gave up 1 base; unmatched junction bases: 1. This CDR3 has 14 amino acids. As DNA, the CDR3 is TGTGCCAGCAGTTCGGGACAGGGCACAGATACGCAGTATTTT. This codes for CASSSGQGTDTQYF.

The chain carries TRBV19 and TRBJ1-6, with D maybe TRBD1 (5 bases). Trimming took 7 bases from V and 0 from J, leaving 19 bases between them. Germline lookup yields CDR1 LNHDA and CDR2 SQIVND (reference sequence). This CDR3 comprises 18 residues. CDR3 region: CASTKTGSPSSYNSPLHF. In DNA, the CDR3 is TGTGCCAGTACCAAAACAGGTTCACCGAGCTCCTATAATTCACCCCTCCACTTT. The full variable domain, completed using reference TRBV19 and TRBJ1-6, is DGGITQSPKYLFRKEGQNVTLSCEQNLNHDAMYWYRQDPGQGLRLIYYSQIVNDFQKGDIAEGYSVSREKKESFPLTVTSAQKNPTAFYLCASTKTGSPSSYNSPLHFGNGTRLTVT.

This clone was observed a handful of times. V is TRBV4-1 and J is TRBJ1-3; 9 bases agree with TRBD1. The CDR3 is 15 residues long. J was trimmed by 2 bases and V by 5 bases; bases with no gene match: 4. Per germline, CDR1 MGHRA and CDR2 YSYEKL. The CDR3 region is CASSSTGGTGNTIYF. CDR3 bases: TGCGCCAGCAGCTCCACAGGGGGCACTGGAAACACCATATATTTT.

The chain recombines TRBV5-5 with TRBJ2-7; possibly TRBD2 for D (7 bases). CDR1 and CDR2 from the germline V gene are SGHKS and YYEKEE (reference sequence). This CDR3 has 15 residues. The germline V and J ends were trimmed by 5 bases and 2 bases, with 17 bases remaining between them. CDR3 nucleotide sequence: TGTGCCAGCAGGGGGGGGCCTGGTACCGCCTACGAGCAGTACGTC. It specifies CASRGGPGTAYEQYV.

The CDR3 is CASSPDMYGYTF. The DNA of the CDR3 is TGTGCCAGCTCACCAGACATGTATGGCTACACCTTC. V usage is TRBV18 and J usage is TRBJ1-2; no clear D. V was clipped by 2 bases and J by 5 bases, with 6 bases between them. CDR1 and CDR2 (germline): KGHSH, LQKENI. The length of the CDR3 is 12 residues.

The V gene is TRBV6-5, the J gene TRBJ2-2; tentatively, D is TRBD1 (6 bases). Germline CDR1 is MNHEY and CDR2 is SVGAGI. The CDR3 is 15 amino acids. Between the trimmed V and J ends, which lost 5 bases and 5 bases, there was a span of 15 bases. The DNA of the CDR3 is TGTGCCAGCAGTCCAGGGGCCGTCCTAACCGGGGAGCTGTTTTTT. It codes for CASSPGAVLTGELFF.